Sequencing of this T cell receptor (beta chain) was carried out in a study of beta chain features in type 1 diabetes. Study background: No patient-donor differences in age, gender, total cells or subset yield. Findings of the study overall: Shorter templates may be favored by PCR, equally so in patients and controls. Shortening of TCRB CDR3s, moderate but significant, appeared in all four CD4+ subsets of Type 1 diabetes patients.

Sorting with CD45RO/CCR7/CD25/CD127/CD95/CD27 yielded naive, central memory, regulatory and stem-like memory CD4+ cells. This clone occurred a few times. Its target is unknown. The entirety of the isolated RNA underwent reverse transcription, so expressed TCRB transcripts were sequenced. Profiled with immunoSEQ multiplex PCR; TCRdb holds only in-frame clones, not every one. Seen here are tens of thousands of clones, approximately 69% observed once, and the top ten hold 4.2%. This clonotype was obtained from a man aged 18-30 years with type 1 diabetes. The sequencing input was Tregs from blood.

The CDR3 is CASSLGGFF. The CDR3 nucleotides read TGTGCCAGCAGCTTAGGAGGGTTCTTC. The chain combines TRBV7-9 with TRBJ2-1; D gene uncertain. CDR1 is SEHNR and CDR2 is FQNEAQ in the germline V gene (reference sequence). This CDR3 is built from 9 residues. Trimming left V 1 base short and J 15 bases short, with 4 bases between.